This T cell receptor beta chain was obtained from a study of blood T cell repertoires in COVID-19. In the source study's methods: Estimation of nucleated cell counts was performed using reference gene primer amplification. Assay used: immunoSEQ multiplex PCR; TCRdb lists only in-frame clones, some missing. The V and J calls and clone size were taken over from that table, and D and trimming were inferred from the DNA. The sample comprises around 270,000 clones, over 80% of which are singletons, and about 3.1% rests with the top ten. Per germline, CDR1 SGHTS and CDR2 YDEGEE. V was shortened by 4 bases and J by 1 base, with 12 bases between the two germline ends. CDR3 length: 16 residues. Participant age was roughly 18 to 90 years, and participants resided in approximately 24 US areas. In assigning cohorts, the study relied on participant-reported clinical history. Within the 2 weeks before study entry, each person in the exposed group met a COVID-19 case.

The TCR sequence derives from a woman aged 35 to 49 who had been exposed to COVID-19. The specimen sequenced was PBMCs or T cells enriched from blood (not recorded which). The chain combines TRBV5-8 with TRBJ2-6; no clear D gene. The CDR3 DNA reads as TGTGCCAGCAGCCGGCTGACGGGTTCTGGGGCCAACGTCCTGACTTTC. Protein: CASSRLTGSGANVLTF.